The 23 T cell receptor beta chains given below trace back to one sample, sequenced in a study of blood T cell repertoires in COVID-19. Libraries were prepared by immunoSEQ multiplex PCR; TCRdb keeps only in-frame clonotypes and omits some of them. The sample includes about 68,000 clones, about 80% of them seen just once. Sequenced input: peripheral blood. The receptors derive from a human donor in a cohort sampled during active COVID-19.

This clone was picked up one time. This chain links TRBV30 with TRBJ1-2; 7 bases line up with TRBD1. This CDR3 comprises 14 residues. J was trimmed by 1 base and V by 0 bases; bases with no gene match: 2. CDR1 and CDR2 from the germline V gene are GTSNPN and SVGIG (reference sequence). The CDR3 loop reads CAWSVAGGNYGYTF. In DNA form, the CDR3 reads TGTGCCTGGAGTGTCGCAGGGGGTAACTATGGCTACACCTTC.

The V gene is TRBV27, the J gene TRBJ2-1; D might be TRBD2 (6 bases). V was pared by 4 bases and J by 6 bases, with 16 bases between. The CDR3 is 15 residues long. Germline V CDR1 and CDR2: MNHEY, SMNVEV (reference sequence). Here the CDR3 reads CASSSIGGAVNEQFF. Written as DNA, the CDR3 is TGTGCCAGCAGTTCTATCGGAGGGGCTGTCAATGAGCAGTTCTTC.

The genes are TRBV9 and TRBJ2-1; TRBD1 might be the D (5 bases). Germline-derived CDR1 and CDR2 are SGDLS and YYNGEE. The length of the CDR3 is 13 residues. V lost 0 bases and J lost 9, with 10 bases in between. The CDR3 DNA is TGTGCCAGCAGCGTAGTCCCTAGGGGTGAGCAGTTCTTC. Its protein product is CASSVVPRGEQFF.

The chain joins TRBV27 to TRBJ1-2, with 7 nucleotides matching TRBD1. The CDR3 contains 16 residues. V lost 4 bases to trimming and J lost 2 bases; unmatched junction nucleotides: 10. Germline V gene lookup returns CDR1 MNHEY and CDR2 SMNVEV (reference sequence). The CDR3, as DNA: TGTGCCAGCAGTTCGGGCTACGGGACAGCAAACTATGGCTACACCTTC. Its translation: CASSSGYGTANYGYTF.

This clone has only one observation. The chain has TRBV6-2 or TRBV6-3 and TRBJ2-2; possible D gene TRBD1, 6 bases. V was pared by 2 bases and J by 5 bases, with 15 bases between. Germline assignment: CDR1 MNHEY and CDR2 SVGEGT. This CDR3 contains 16 residues. Here the CDR3 reads CASSYPRGRGTGELFF. CDR3 bases: TGTGCCAGCAGTTACCCCCGCGGAAGGGGGACCGGGGAGCTGTTTTTT.

The chain employs TRBV18 and TRBJ2-6; TRBD1 matches at 9 bases. The germline gives CDR1 KGHSH, CDR2 LQKENI. This CDR3 is built from 17 residues. The trim removed 1 base at V and 3 bases at J, leaving 4 bases unmatched. CDR3 in DNA: TGTGCCAGCTCACCACAGGACAGGGGTTATGGGGCCAACGTCCTGACTTTC. It codes for CASSPQDRGYGANVLTF.

The chain is built from TRBV12-2 and TRBJ1-5. TRBV12-2 is assigned pseudogene status. The CDR3 spans 14 residues. The CDR3 loop reads CARLGRGGNQPQHF. As DNA, the CDR3 is TGTGCAAGACTGGGGAGGGGGGGCAATCAGCCCCAGCATTTT.

The chain joins TRBV5-8 to TRBJ2-4, with D possibly TRBD1 on 5 matching bases. V was shortened by 3 bases and J by 7 bases, with 14 bases between the two germline ends. Germline V gene sequence: CDR1 SGHTS, CDR2 YDEGEE. The CDR3 covers 14 residues. CDR3 bases: TGTGCCAGCAGCTACAAGGGGCCTGGGAACATTCAGTACTTC. Protein sequence: CASSYKGPGNIQYF.

The chain uses TRBV7-9 and TRBJ1-4; 7 bases fit TRBD1. Germline V gene sequence: CDR1 SEHNR, CDR2 FQNEAQ (reference sequence). After removal of 2 bases from V and 7 bases from J, the junction contained 13 bases not matched to a gene. CDR3 length: 17 amino acids. The CDR3 protein is CASSLSGGNRGTEKLFF. CDR3 bases: TGTGCCAGCAGCTTATCGGGCGGTAACAGGGGTACTGAAAAACTGTTTTTT.

The chain employs TRBV15 and TRBJ1-1; 8 positions agree with TRBD1. The CDR3 is 14 residues long. J gave up 5 bases and V 3 bases, and 5 bases lay outside the gene matches. CDR1 LNHNV and CDR2 YYDKDF come from the germline V gene (reference sequence). This CDR3 is CATSSTGQATEAFF. For the CDR3, the DNA is TGTGCCACCAGCAGTACGGGACAGGCAACTGAAGCTTTCTTT.

The CDR3 DNA sequence: TGTGCCATCAGTGAGGGGACTCAAAGCGGGCAGTACGTC. Translated, it gives CAISEGTQSGQYV. This rearrangement joins TRBV10-3 to TRBJ2-7; a weak D match, TRBD2 (6 bases). V was shortened by 2 bases and J by 9 bases, with 14 bases between the two germline ends. The CDR3 is made up of 13 amino acids. The germline CDR1 and CDR2 sequences are ENHRY and SYGVKD.

This chain links TRBV6-1 with TRBJ1-2; unclear D gene. The germline CDR1 and CDR2 sequences are MNHNS and SASEGT. Trimming removed 2 bases at V and 4 bases at J, with 11 bases between. The CDR3 is made up of 14 amino acids. CDR3 region: CASSERGSSYGYTF. Here the CDR3 DNA reads TGTGCCAGCAGTGAACGTGGCTCAAGCTATGGCTACACCTTC.

The chain links TRBV6-2 or TRBV6-3 to TRBJ1-2; D perhaps matches TRBD1 (6 bases). The germline V gene encodes CDR1 MNHEY and CDR2 SVGEGT. The CDR3 spans 14 residues. Trimming took 6 bases from V and 5 from J, leaving 16 bases between them. The CDR3, as DNA: TGTGCCAGCAGCGACGTAGGACAGTCTTATGGCTACACCTTC. Its translation: CASSDVGQSYGYTF.

The CDR3 bases are TGTGCCAGCAGCGTGGACAGGGGTGGAAATGAAAAACTGTTTTTT. Translated: CASSVDRGGNEKLFF. The chain links TRBV5-4 to TRBJ1-4; TRBD1 matches 9 bases. The CDR3 consists of 15 residues. The germline V gene has CDR1 SGHNT and CDR2 YYREEE (reference sequence). V lost 4 bases to trimming and J lost 5 bases; unmatched junction nucleotides: 6.

The chain uses TRBV27 and TRBJ1-1; D is ambiguous. The germline V gene has CDR1 MNHEY and CDR2 SMNVEV (reference sequence). The CDR3 consists of 15 residues. V lost 5 bases and J 4 bases, leaving 17 bases between the germline ends. CDR3 in amino acids: CASSPNRLGSTEAFF. CDR3 bases: TGTGCCAGCAGTCCCAACCGGCTAGGAAGCACTGAAGCTTTCTTT.

The chain links TRBV28 to TRBJ1-1, with D perhaps TRBD1 (6 bases). The V end lost 6 bases, the J end lost 0 bases, and 14 bases lay between the germline ends. CDR1 MDHEN and CDR2 SYDVKM come from the germline V gene. The CDR3 runs 15 residues. The DNA for the CDR3 is TGTGCCAGCAGCCTCAGGACAGCCTTGAACACTGAAGCTTTCTTT. Translated: CASSLRTALNTEAFF.

V gene TRBV5-6 combines with J gene TRBJ2-3; 7 bases fit TRBD2. Germline CDR1 and CDR2: SGHDT and YYEEEE. The CDR3 consists of 16 residues. With V trimmed by 3 bases and J by 4 bases, 11 bases remained unmatched. The CDR3 sequence is CASSSLLGGRADTQYF. CDR3 DNA: TGTGCCAGCAGCTCCCTGCTGGGCGGGAGAGCAGATACGCAGTATTTT. Variable domain in full (rest from reference TRBV5-6 and TRBJ2-3): DAGVTQSPTHLIKTRGQQVTLRCSPKSGHDTVSWYQQALGQGPQFIFQYYEEEERQRGNFPDRFSGHQFPNYSSELNVNALLLGDSALYLCASSSLLGGRADTQYFGPGTRLTVL.

This chain connects TRBV2 to TRBJ2-6; D is unclear. This CDR3 has 15 residues. The V end lost 2 bases, the J end lost 0 bases, and 5 bases lay between the germline ends. The germline V gene encodes CDR1 SNHLY and CDR2 FYNNEI. CDR3 bases: TGTGCCAGCAGTGAACAGGTCTCTGGGGCCAACGTCCTGACTTTC. It codes for CASSEQVSGANVLTF.

The rearrangement links TRBV18 to TRBJ2-5; 7 bases align to TRBD2. This CDR3 is built from 14 residues. V shed 2 bases and J 5 bases; nucleotides not matched to a gene: 5. Germline V gives CDR1 KGHSH, CDR2 LQKENI. This CDR3 is CASSPTGGSETQYF. The CDR3 bases are TGTGCCAGCTCACCAACCGGGGGGTCCGAGACCCAGTACTTC.

This clone was found once. The rearrangement links TRBV9 to TRBJ1-4; 10 bases align to TRBD1. The V gene end was trimmed by 4 bases and the J gene end by 0 bases; junction bases not matched to a gene: 9. This CDR3 region has 18 residues. CDR1 and CDR2 (germline): SGDLS, YYNGEE. The DNA of the CDR3 is TGTGCCAGCAGCTCATCCGGGACAGGGGCCCCAACTAATGAAAAACTGTTTTTT. This gives the protein CASSSSGTGAPTNEKLFF. The entire variable domain, with the rest obtained from reference TRBV9 and TRBJ1-4, is as follows: DSGVTQTPKHLITATGQRVTLRCSPRSGDLSVYWYQQSLDQGLQFLIQYYNGEERAKGNILERFSAQQFPDLHSELNLSSLELGDSALYFCASSSSGTGAPTNEKLFFGSGTQLSVL.

This chain uses TRBV5-1 with TRBJ2-5; D unresolved. V was cut by 0 bases and J by 5 bases, with 5 bases left in between. The CDR3 length is 12 residues. CDR1 and CDR2 from the germline V gene are SGHRS and YFSETQ. In DNA form, the CDR3 reads TGCGCCAGCAGCTTGGATCGGGAGACCCAGTACTTC. Its protein is CASSLDRETQYF.

The gene calls are TRBV6-2 or TRBV6-3 and TRBJ2-3, with 10 bases aligning to TRBD1. CDR1 is MNHEY, CDR2 SVGEGT, per germline. J gave up 6 bases and V 5 bases, and 5 bases lay outside the gene matches. This CDR3 region has 14 residues. The CDR3 sequence is CASSAPGQGDTQYF. The CDR3 DNA reads as TGTGCCAGCAGTGCGCCGGGACAGGGGGATACGCAGTATTTT.

The rearrangement joins TRBV4-1 to TRBJ2-7, with 11 bases matching TRBD1. The J segment lost 1 base and the V segment lost 4 bases, leaving 6 bases of the junction unmatched. The CDR3 is 16 amino acids. Looked up from germline, CDR1 is MGHRA and CDR2 is YSYEKL. The DNA of the CDR3 is TGCGCCAGCAGCCGAGGCCGGGACAGGGGGTCCTACGAGCAGTACTTC. Amino acid sequence: CASSRGRDRGSYEQYF.